These 19 T cell receptor beta chains were all obtained from the same sample, sequenced in a study of TIL therapy for anti-PD-1-resistant metastatic lung cancer. The immunoSEQ assay was v3. This table comes from immunoSEQ multiplex PCR, and its TCRdb copy is limited to in-frame clones, with some not included. The profile shows about 59,000 clones, over 70% of them singletons. Time point in this sample: pre-treatment sample, taken before nivolumab and TIL therapy. The starting material was blood, obtained at baseline. These receptors were obtained from a person aged 25 to 85 with non-small cell lung cancer.

The CDR3 bases are TGTGCCAGCAGCCATAGCGCAGGTGAGCAGTTCTTC. It specifies CASSHSAGEQFF. V gene TRBV5-5 combines with J gene TRBJ2-1, with D possibly being TRBD2 (5 bases). Germline values: CDR1 SGHKS, CDR2 YYEKEE (reference sequence). V was cut by 4 bases and J by 9 bases, with 11 bases left in between. This CDR3 has 12 residues.

The chain uses TRBV5-8 and TRBJ2-2, with D maybe TRBD2 (6 bases). Germline CDR1 and CDR2: SGHTS and YDEGEE. With 1 base removed from V and 6 bases from J, the gap between germline ends came to 10 bases. The length of the CDR3 is 14 residues. The CDR3 loop reads CASSLQWDSGELFF. The DNA for the CDR3 is TGTGCCAGCAGCTTGCAGTGGGACTCCGGGGAGCTGTTTTTT.

The chain is built from TRBV6-1 and TRBJ2-3; D perhaps matches TRBD1 (6 bases). Trimming cost V 7 bases and J 1 base, with 12 bases left between them. The CDR3 is 14 amino acids. Germline V gene data show CDR1 as MNHNS and CDR2 as SASEGT. The CDR3 sequence is CASTSTGRTDTQYF. In nucleotides, the CDR3 is TGTGCCAGCACCTCGACAGGCCGCACAGATACGCAGTATTTT.

The chain recombines TRBV4-2 with TRBJ2-7, with 8 bases identical to TRBD1. CDR3 length equals 17 residues. CDR1 and CDR2 from the germline V gene are LGHNA and YNFKEQ. Unmatched junction bases numbered 14, after V lost 4 bases and J lost 3 bases. In nucleotides, the CDR3 is TGTGCCAGCAGCCCTCCCCTTAGGACAGGGAACCGCTACGAGCAGTACTTC. This encodes CASSPPLRTGNRYEQYF.

V is TRBV14 and J is TRBJ1-4, with D perhaps matching TRBD1 (5 bases). The CDR3 is made up of 15 amino acids. Germline CDR1 reads SGHDN; CDR2 reads FVKESK. Trimming took off 0 bases at V and 8 bases at J, with 13 bases between the two ends. The CDR3 nucleotides read TGTGCCAGCAGCCAAGATCTAGACGGGGGGGAAAAACTGTTTTTT. This sequence encodes CASSQDLDGGEKLFF.

The chain couples TRBV6-5 to TRBJ2-7; D possibly corresponds to TRBD1 (5 bases). The CDR3 sequence is 14 residues long. Trimming took off 6 bases at V and 2 bases at J, with 14 bases between the two ends. Germline V gene data show CDR1 as MNHEY and CDR2 as SVGAGI. This CDR3 reads CASRKDTATYEQYF. CDR3 coding DNA: TGTGCCAGCAGAAAGGACACAGCGACCTACGAGCAGTACTTC.

Only one count was recorded for this clone. The chain has TRBV7-2 and TRBJ2-7; 10 positions agree with TRBD2. V trimming: 5 bases; J trimming: 2 bases; junction bases outside the gene matches: 6. This CDR3 contains 15 residues. Germline V CDR1 and CDR2: SGHTA, FQGNSA. CDR3 DNA sequence: TGTGCCAGCAGCCAAGGACTAGCGGCAACCTACGAGCAGTACTTC. Protein product: CASSQGLAATYEQYF.

This chain connects TRBV5-1 to TRBJ2-5; 9 bases agree with TRBD2. CDR3 length: 15 amino acids. V lost 8 bases and J lost 1; bases outside the gene matches: 9. The V gene's germline CDR1 is SGHRS and CDR2 YFSETQ. The CDR3 DNA is TGCGCCAGTAAAGGGATAGCGGGGGCCCAAGAGACCCAGTACTTC. Encoded protein: CASKGIAGAQETQYF.

This chain connects TRBV28 to TRBJ1-2; no clear D gene. Deletions cut 2 bases from V and 4 bases from J, with 8 bases between. The V gene's germline CDR1 is MDHEN and CDR2 SYDVKM. This CDR3 has 13 residues. The CDR3 DNA reads as TGTGCCAGCAGTTTACCCCAGATCTATGGCTACACCTTC. This translates into CASSLPQIYGYTF.

The V and J genes are TRBV19 and TRBJ2-1, with 13 bases lining up with TRBD2. The CDR3 runs 16 residues. V lost 2 bases to trimming and J lost 9 bases; unmatched junction nucleotides: 7. Per the germline V gene, CDR1 is LNHDA and CDR2 is SQIVND (reference sequence). Written as DNA, the CDR3 is TGTGCCAGTAGTATAACTAGCGGGAGGGCCCAGGGTGAGCAGTTCTTC. It yields the protein CASSITSGRAQGEQFF.

This chain joins TRBV6-5 and TRBJ2-7; 10 positions agree with TRBD2. In germline, CDR1 is MNHEY, CDR2 SVGAGI. The trim removed 7 bases at V and 2 bases at J, leaving 5 bases unmatched. The CDR3 sequence is 14 residues long. CDR3 DNA sequence: TGTGCCAGCACCGTTAGCGGGGGGCCCTACGAGCAGTACTTC. Translating it yields CASTVSGGPYEQYF.

The chain couples TRBV5-1 to TRBJ2-1; no clear D. Between the trimmed V and J ends, which lost 5 bases and 0 bases, there was a span of 6 bases. The CDR3 is 13 residues long. Germline V gene lookup returns CDR1 SGHRS and CDR2 YFSETQ. The CDR3 spells CASSRVSYNEQFF. The CDR3 nucleotides are TGCGCCAGCAGTCGGGTCTCCTACAATGAGCAGTTCTTC.

The chain joins TRBV28 to TRBJ2-7; possible D gene TRBD1, 6 bases. Germline CDR1 MDHEN, CDR2 SYDVKM. V lost 6 bases and J lost 6, with 12 bases in between. The CDR3 has 12 residues. CDR3 sequence: CASRGRGSEQYF. The CDR3 region has the DNA TGTGCCAGCAGAGGCAGGGGTTCCGAGCAGTACTTC.

CDR3 loop: CASGLSGTPAARTQYF. The CDR3 bases are TGTGCTAGTGGTTTGTCAGGGACACCTGCCGCCAGGACCCAGTACTTC. This chain joins TRBV12-5 and TRBJ2-5; D is perhaps TRBD1 (6 bases). The V end was cut by 2 bases, the J end by 7 bases, with 20 bases between. This CDR3 region has 16 residues. Germline V gene lookup returns CDR1 LGHNT and CDR2 FRNRAP.

The chain is built from TRBV7-9 and TRBJ2-3, with TRBD2 matching over 7 bases. This CDR3 is 15 amino acids long. V lost 2 bases, J lost 2 bases, and 4 bases stayed unmatched. Per the germline V gene, CDR1 is SEHNR and CDR2 is FQNEAQ (reference sequence). DNA for the CDR3: TGTGCCAGCAGCTTATGGGGGGGAGACACAGATACGCAGTATTTT. It encodes CASSLWGGDTDTQYF.

The V call is TRBV29-1, the J call TRBJ2-7; 9 nucleotides agree with TRBD1. Germline V lookup: CDR1 SQVTM, CDR2 ANQGSEA. The CDR3 covers 17 residues. After removal of 3 bases from V and 1 base from J, the junction contained 13 bases not matched to a gene. The CDR3 DNA follows: TGCAGCGTTGATAATCGGACAGGGGCGCTTAGATCCTACGAGCAGTACTTC. Its protein product is CSVDNRTGALRSYEQYF.

This chain connects TRBV7-9 to TRBJ2-5; 9 bases map to TRBD1. The germline gives CDR1 SEHNR, CDR2 FQNEAQ (reference sequence). J was trimmed by 5 bases and V by 5 bases; bases with no gene match: 6. The CDR3 loop spans 14 amino acids. CDR3 loop: CASSRQGGEETQYF. The CDR3 DNA is TGTGCCAGCAGCCGACAGGGGGGGGAGGAGACCCAGTACTTC.

The rearrangement joins TRBV4-3 to TRBJ2-7; D not resolved. The V gene's germline CDR1 is LGHNA and CDR2 YSLEER. The ends were cut back, 1 base at V and 4 bases at J, with 17 bases in the middle. This CDR3 spans 16 amino acids. CDR3 region: CASSQVNTRITYEQYF. The CDR3 DNA reads TGCGCCAGCAGCCAAGTAAATACCAGGATTACGTACGAGCAGTACTTC.

V and J are TRBV27 and TRBJ2-1, with D uncertain. The CDR3 is made up of 16 amino acids. Trimming stripped 3 bases from V and 3 bases from J, with 15 bases between. Germline V lookup: CDR1 MNHEY, CDR2 SMNVEV (reference sequence). This CDR3 reads CASSFKGMGIYNEQFF. Written as DNA, the CDR3 is TGTGCCAGCAGTTTTAAGGGTATGGGGATCTACAATGAGCAGTTCTTC.